This T cell receptor beta chain was sequenced for a study of beta chain features in type 1 diabetes. This clone has a handful of counts. Its antigen is currently unknown. Per germline, CDR1 LNHNV and CDR2 YYDKDF (reference sequence). The CDR3 extends over 16 amino acids. J was trimmed by 1 base and V by 4 bases; bases with no gene match: 6. Investigators reverse transcribed all isolated RNA, so they sequenced expressed TCRB transcripts. Sequencing used immunoSEQ multiplex PCR; TCRdb keeps in-frame clones, though not all of them. The sample yields 250,000 to 400,000 clones, around 15% seen once. Findings and caveats of the study: With patients and controls alike, PCR might favor shorter templates to an equal degree. Unsettled here was the matter of whether HLA type influences TCRB rearrangement.

The chain combines TRBV15 with TRBJ2-4; 8 bases map to TRBD1. This sequence originates from a man aged 25 to 45 in good health. Sequencing was done on a sample of central memory CD4+ T cells from blood. The CDR3 sequence: CATSTGGREAKNIQYF. DNA for the CDR3: TGTGCCACCAGCACAGGGGGCAGGGAGGCCAAAAACATTCAGTACTTC.